This entry lists 13 T cell receptor beta chains sequenced from one sample in a study of cytomegalovirus exposure and HLA in healthy donors. The study ran its PCR with 60 Vbeta and 13 Jbeta primers. Some clones are missing from TCRdb's copy, which holds only in-frame ones; the method was immunoSEQ multiplex PCR. The profile shows 150,000 to 200,000 clones, more than 60% of them singletons. Sequencing used PBMCs. The origin of the receptors is a woman under 40 in good health and CMV-seronegative.

The sample holds one count of this clone. The rearrangement links TRBV30 to TRBJ1-1, with 7 bases lining up with TRBD1. CDR1 GTSNPN and CDR2 SVGIG come from the germline V gene (reference sequence). The trim removed 6 bases at V and 1 base at J, leaving 8 bases unmatched. The CDR3 has 14 amino acids. The DNA of the CDR3 is TGTGCCTGTCGGAGGGGGCAGCCGAACACTGAAGCTTTCTTT. Residues: CACRRGQPNTEAFF. Using reference TRBV30 and TRBJ1-1 for the parts outside the CDR3, the full variable domain is SQTIHQWPATLVQPVGSPLSLECTVEGTSNPNLYWYRQAAGRGLQLLFYSVGIGQISSEVPQNLSASRPQDRQFILSSKKLLLSDSGFYLCACRRGQPNTEAFFGQGTRLTVV.

The chain uses TRBV10-3 and TRBJ2-3; TRBD2 might be the D (6 bases). CDR3 length equals 15 residues. Between the trimmed V and J ends, which lost 3 bases and 6 bases, there was a span of 16 bases. Germline CDR1 reads ENHRY; CDR2 reads SYGVKD. CDR3 residues: CAISEPGENLDTQYF. The CDR3 nucleotides read TGTGCCATCAGTGAACCGGGAGAAAACTTGGATACGCAGTATTTT.

This clone has only one observation. The V gene is TRBV19, the J gene TRBJ2-5, with 11 bases matching TRBD2. The CDR3 sequence is 16 residues long. Germline CDR1 reads LNHDA; CDR2 reads SQIVND (reference sequence). Trimming removed 1 base from V and 4 bases from J; junction bases left unmatched: 5. CDR3 DNA: TGTGCCAGTAGTATAGGGGTCCTAGCGGGGGGAGAGACCCAGTACTTC. Translated: CASSIGVLAGGETQYF.

This clone was observed a handful of times. The chain combines TRBV7-3 with TRBJ2-2, with a weak D call TRBD1 (5 bases). Germline CDR1 and CDR2: SGHTA and FQGTGA. This CDR3 has 14 residues. The V end was cut by 2 bases, the J end by 5 bases, with 9 bases between. CDR3 loop: CASSLGAGTGELFF. The DNA for the CDR3 is TGTGCCAGCAGCTTAGGGGCTGGGACCGGGGAGCTGTTTTTT.

In its sample, this clone was seen a few times. The chain is built from TRBV5-1 and TRBJ2-3; 9 bases are shared with TRBD2. The germline V gene has CDR1 SGHRS and CDR2 YFSETQ. The CDR3 covers 17 residues. The trim removed 2 bases at V and 4 bases at J, leaving 11 bases unmatched. The CDR3 sequence: CASSFDGLAGWSDTQYF. CDR3 bases: TGCGCCAGCAGCTTCGATGGGCTAGCGGGGTGGTCAGATACGCAGTATTTT. Using reference TRBV5-1 and TRBJ2-3 for the parts outside the CDR3, the full variable domain is KAGVTQTPRYLIKTRGQQVTLSCSPISGHRSVSWYQQTPGQGLQFLFEYFSETQRNKGNFPGRFSGRQFSNSRSEMNVSTLELGDSALYLCASSFDGLAGWSDTQYFGPGTRLTVL.

This clone showed up just once. J is TRBJ2-4 and V is TRBV19; tentative D call: TRBD2 (7 bases). CDR3 length: 17 residues. Germline lookup yields CDR1 LNHDA and CDR2 SQIVND (reference sequence). V was trimmed by 8 bases and J by 3 bases, leaving 23 bases between them. CDR3: CASSIGGGGLGKNIQYF. The CDR3 DNA reads as TGTGCCAGTTCGATTGGGGGGGGCGGACTTGGCAAAAACATTCAGTACTTC.

The rearrangement uses TRBV19 and TRBJ1-5, with TRBD1 as a possible D gene (5 bases). In germline, CDR1 is LNHDA, CDR2 SQIVND (reference sequence). This CDR3 has 15 residues. With 5 bases removed from V and 9 bases from J, the gap between germline ends came to 20 bases. The CDR3 protein is CASSLGYVGGVPQHF. In nucleotides, the CDR3 is TGTGCCAGTAGTTTGGGGTACGTGGGGGGGGTGCCCCAGCATTTT.

This clone was seen just once. Here the CDR3 DNA reads TGTGCCAGTAGCGGGGGAGGGGGGGTCAAGCAGTTCTTC. Its protein product is CASSGGGGVKQFF. This chain joins TRBV19 and TRBJ2-1; possible D gene TRBD2, 7 bases. Trimming pared 6 bases from V and 11 bases from J, leaving 17 bases between. The germline V gene encodes CDR1 LNHDA and CDR2 SQIVND (reference sequence). This CDR3 is built from 13 residues.

This clone was seen more than once but under ten times. V gene TRBV2 combines with J gene TRBJ1-6; 10 bases are a match to TRBD1. Germline CDR1 SNHLY, CDR2 FYNNEI. This CDR3 has 17 residues. V lost 0 bases, J lost 7 bases, and 6 bases stayed unmatched. The CDR3 loop reads CASSEATGGLANSPLHF. The DNA for the CDR3 is TGTGCCAGCAGTGAAGCGACAGGGGGCCTCGCGAATTCACCCCTCCACTTT. Full variable domain (missing parts from reference TRBV2 and TRBJ1-6): EPEVTQTPSHQVTQMGQEVILRCVPISNHLYFYWYRQILGQKVEFLVSFYNNEISEKSEIFDDQFSVERPDGSNFTLKIRSTKLEDSAMYFCASSEATGGLANSPLHFGNGTRLTVT.

The CDR3 reads CASSAGLAGGLTRQETQYF. The CDR3 DNA reads TGCGCCAGCAGCGCGGGACTAGCGGGGGGCCTCACCCGTCAAGAGACCCAGTACTTC. This chain connects TRBV5-1 to TRBJ2-5; 15 positions match TRBD2. J was trimmed by 2 bases and V by 4 bases; bases with no gene match: 12. The germline V gene has CDR1 SGHRS and CDR2 YFSETQ. The CDR3 extends over 19 amino acids. The full variable domain, in which reference TRBV5-1 and TRBJ2-5 provide the parts outside the CDR3, is KAGVTQTPRYLIKTRGQQVTLSCSPISGHRSVSWYQQTPGQGLQFLFEYFSETQRNKGNFPGRFSGRQFSNSRSEMNVSTLELGDSALYLCASSAGLAGGLTRQETQYFGPGTRLLVL.

The chain combines TRBV7-9 with TRBJ2-7; possibly TRBD2 for D (6 bases). Trimming shortened V by 6 bases and J by 2 bases, and 20 bases separated the two germline ends. Per the germline V gene, CDR1 is SEHNR and CDR2 is FQNEAQ (reference sequence). CDR3 length: 16 amino acids. Here the CDR3 reads CASSPGLRGNPYEQYF. In DNA form, the CDR3 reads TGTGCCAGCAGTCCTGGCCTCCGGGGGAACCCCTACGAGCAGTACTTC.

The gene calls are TRBV19 and TRBJ2-5, with 7 positions matching TRBD1. This CDR3 spans 15 amino acids. Germline lookup yields CDR1 LNHDA and CDR2 SQIVND (reference sequence). The junction had 8 bases not matched to a gene; V was cut back by 4 bases and J by 3 bases. For the CDR3, the DNA is TGTGCCAGTAGTACCGACCTAACAGGGGAAGAGACCCAGTACTTC. Its protein is CASSTDLTGEETQYF.

This clone was found a few times. The genes are TRBV28 and TRBJ2-7, with D possibly being TRBD1 (6 bases). This CDR3 is built from 14 residues. Germline lookup yields CDR1 MDHEN and CDR2 SYDVKM. The V end lost 4 bases, the J end lost 2 bases, and 12 bases lay between the germline ends. The CDR3 DNA sequence: TGTGCCAGCAGTTCGGGGCAGGGGCCCTACGAGCAGTACTTC. It encodes CASSSGQGPYEQYF.